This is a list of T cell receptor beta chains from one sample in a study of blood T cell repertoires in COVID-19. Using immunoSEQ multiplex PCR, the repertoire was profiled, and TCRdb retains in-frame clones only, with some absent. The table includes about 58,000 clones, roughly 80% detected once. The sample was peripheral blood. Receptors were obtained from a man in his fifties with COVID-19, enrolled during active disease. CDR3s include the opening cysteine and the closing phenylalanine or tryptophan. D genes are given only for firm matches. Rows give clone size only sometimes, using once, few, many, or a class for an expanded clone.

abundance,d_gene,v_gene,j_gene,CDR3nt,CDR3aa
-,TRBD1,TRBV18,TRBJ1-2,TGTGCCAGCTCACCTGAGGGGGCCTATGGCTACACCTTC,CASSPEGAYGYTF
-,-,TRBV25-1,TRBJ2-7,TGTGCCAGCAGTGGCTACCCCGACCCGGGGGGCAGGTACGAGCAGTACTTC,CASSGYPDPGGRYEQYF
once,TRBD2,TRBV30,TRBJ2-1,TGTGCCTGGAGTGCGGGACTAGCAGCCCACAATGAGCAGTTCTTC,CAWSAGLAAHNEQFF
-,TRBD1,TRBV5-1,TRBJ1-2,TGCGCCAGCGGCCCGGGGACAGACGGAAGTGTCTACACCTTC,CASGPGTDGSVYTF
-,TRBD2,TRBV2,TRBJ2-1,TGTGCCAGCAGTGGAGTTGTGGTAGCGGGGAACAATGAGCAGTTCTTC,CASSGVVVAGNNEQFF
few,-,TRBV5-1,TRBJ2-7,TGCGCCAGCAGCTTGGTCCAGGGGTCCTACGAGCAGTACTTC,CASSLVQGSYEQYF
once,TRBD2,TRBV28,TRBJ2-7,TGTGCCAGCAGTGGAAGCGGGAGGATTACCGACGAGCAGTACTTC,CASSGSGRITDEQYF
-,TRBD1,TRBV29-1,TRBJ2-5,TGCAGCGAGAGCGCAGGGGGTGACGAGACCCAGTACTTC,CSESAGGDETQYF
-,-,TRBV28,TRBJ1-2,TGTGCCAGCAGTACAGGGCGGTATGGCTACACCTTC,CASSTGRYGYTF
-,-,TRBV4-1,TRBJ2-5,TGCGCCAGCAGCCCCCGTCTAGCGCGGAGGTACCAAGAGACCCAGTACTTC,CASSPRLARRYQETQYF
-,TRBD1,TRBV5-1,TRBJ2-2,TGCGCCAGCAGCCACGGACAGGGGGCATCCGGGGAGCTGTTTTTT,CASSHGQGASGELFF
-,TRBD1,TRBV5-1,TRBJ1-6,TGCGCCAGCAGCCCCCGACAGGGGGCTGTCGGTTCACCCCTCCACTTT,CASSPRQGAVGSPLHF
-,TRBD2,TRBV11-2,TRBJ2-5,TGTGCCAGCAGCGGCCTAGCGGGAGTTGAGGGGCAAGAGACCCAGTACTTC,CASSGLAGVEGQETQYF
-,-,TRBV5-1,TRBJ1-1,TGCGCCAGCAGCTTGGAGGGGAGGAAAACTGAAGCTTTCTTT,CASSLEGRKTEAFF
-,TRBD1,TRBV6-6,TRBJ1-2,TGTGCCAGCAGCAGGGACAGAAATTATGGCTACACCTTC,CASSRDRNYGYTF
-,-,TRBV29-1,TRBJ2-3,TGCAGCGTTGAAGACTCGGCGGAAAGGCAGTATTTT,CSVEDSAERQYF
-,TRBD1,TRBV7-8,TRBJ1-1,TGTGCCAGCAGCTGGTCGACAGGGATGAACACTGAAGCTTTCTTT,CASSWSTGMNTEAFF
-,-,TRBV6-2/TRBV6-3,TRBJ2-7,TGTGCCAGCAGTTTAGACAGCTACGAGCAGTACTTC,CASSLDSYEQYF
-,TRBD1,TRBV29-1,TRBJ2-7,TGCAGCGTTGGCAGGGGGCGTCTAAGGGTGAAGGACGAGCAGTACTTC,CSVGRGRLRVKDEQYF
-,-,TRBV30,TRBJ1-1,TGTGCCTGGAGTGACCCACAGGTTAAAGCTTTCTTT,CAWSDPQVKAFF
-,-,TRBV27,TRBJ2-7,TGTGCCAGCAGTTTTCGTCGCTTTGGGAGCTCCTACGAGCAGTACTTC,CASSFRRFGSSYEQYF
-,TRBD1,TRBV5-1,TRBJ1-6,TGCGCCAGCAGCTTGGGGGGACAGGGCAATTCACCCCTCCACTTT,CASSLGGQGNSPLHF
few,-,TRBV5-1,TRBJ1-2,TGCGCCAGCAGCGAACAGGGTTCCTATGGCTACACCTTC,CASSEQGSYGYTF
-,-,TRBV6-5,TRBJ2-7,TGTGCCAGCAGCAACATGGAGGGGACGGGCGAGCAGTACTTC,CASSNMEGTGEQYF
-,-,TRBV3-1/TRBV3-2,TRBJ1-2,TGTGCCAGCAGCCCGAGGCCAACCGGAACTGGCTACACCTTC,CASSPRPTGTGYTF
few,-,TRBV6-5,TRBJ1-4,TGTGCCAGCAGGGTGGGGGGGCTTAATGAAAAACTGTTTTTT,CASRVGGLNEKLFF
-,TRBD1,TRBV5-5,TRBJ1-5,TGTGCCAGCAGCTTAACAGGGGGCATTCAGCCCCAGCATTTT,CASSLTGGIQPQHF
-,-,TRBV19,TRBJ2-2,TGTGCCAGTAGTCAGCGGAGCTCGAACACCGGGGAGCTGTTTTTT,CASSQRSSNTGELFF